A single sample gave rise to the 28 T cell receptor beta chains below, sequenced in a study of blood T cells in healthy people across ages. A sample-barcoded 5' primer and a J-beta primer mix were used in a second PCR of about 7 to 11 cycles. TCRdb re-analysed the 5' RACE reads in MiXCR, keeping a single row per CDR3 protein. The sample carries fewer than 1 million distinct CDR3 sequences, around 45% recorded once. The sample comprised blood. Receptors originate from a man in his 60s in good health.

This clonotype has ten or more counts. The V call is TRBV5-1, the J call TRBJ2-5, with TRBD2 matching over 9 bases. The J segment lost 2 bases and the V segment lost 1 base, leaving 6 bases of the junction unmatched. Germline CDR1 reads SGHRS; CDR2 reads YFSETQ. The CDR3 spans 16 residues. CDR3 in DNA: TGCGCCAGCAGCTTGACTAGCGGGTCATTGCAAGAGACCCAGTACTTC. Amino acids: CASSLTSGSLQETQYF.

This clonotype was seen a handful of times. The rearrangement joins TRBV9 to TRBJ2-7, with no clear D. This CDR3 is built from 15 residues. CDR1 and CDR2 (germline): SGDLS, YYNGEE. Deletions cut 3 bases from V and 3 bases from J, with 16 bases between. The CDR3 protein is CASSARPEQNYEQYF. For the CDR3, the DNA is TGTGCCAGCAGCGCCAGACCGGAACAGAACTACGAGCAGTACTTC.

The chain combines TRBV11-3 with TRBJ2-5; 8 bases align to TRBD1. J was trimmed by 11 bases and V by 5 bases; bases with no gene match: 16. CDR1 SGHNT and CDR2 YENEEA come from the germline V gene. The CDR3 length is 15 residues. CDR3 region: CASSPRQGMDNEQYF. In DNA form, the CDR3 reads TGTGCCAGCAGCCCACGACAGGGGATGGACAATGAGCAGTACTTC. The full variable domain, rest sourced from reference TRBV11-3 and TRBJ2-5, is EAGVVQSPRYKIIEKKQPVAFWCNPISGHNTLYWYLQNLGQGPELLIRYENEEAVDDSQLPKDRFSAERLKGVDSTLKIQPAELGDSAVYLCASSPRQGMDNEQYFGPGTRLLVL.

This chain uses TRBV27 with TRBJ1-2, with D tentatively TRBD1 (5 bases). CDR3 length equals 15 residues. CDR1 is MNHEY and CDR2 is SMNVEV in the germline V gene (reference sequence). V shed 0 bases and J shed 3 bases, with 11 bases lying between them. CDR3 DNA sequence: TGTGCCAGCAGTTTATCGAAGAGGGGTTACTATGGCTACACCTTC. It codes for CASSLSKRGYYGYTF.

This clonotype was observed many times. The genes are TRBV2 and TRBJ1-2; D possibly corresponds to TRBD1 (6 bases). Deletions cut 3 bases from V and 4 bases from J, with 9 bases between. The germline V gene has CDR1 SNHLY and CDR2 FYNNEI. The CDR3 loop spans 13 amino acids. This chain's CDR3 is CASSEGAGYGYTF. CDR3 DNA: TGTGCCAGCAGTGAGGGGGCAGGCTATGGCTACACCTTC.

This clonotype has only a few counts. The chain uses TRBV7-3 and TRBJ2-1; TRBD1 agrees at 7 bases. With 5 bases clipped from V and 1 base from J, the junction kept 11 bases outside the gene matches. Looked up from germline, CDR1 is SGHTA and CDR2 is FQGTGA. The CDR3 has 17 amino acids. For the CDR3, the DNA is TGTGCCAGCAGCCCAAGCCCAGGGGGTGGTTCCTACAATGAGCAGTTCTTC. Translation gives CASSPSPGGGSYNEQFF.

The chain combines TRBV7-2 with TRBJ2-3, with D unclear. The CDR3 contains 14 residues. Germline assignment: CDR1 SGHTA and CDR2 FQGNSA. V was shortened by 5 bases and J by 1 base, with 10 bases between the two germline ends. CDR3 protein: CASSPDIGTDTQYF. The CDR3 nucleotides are TGTGCCAGCAGCCCAGACATAGGCACAGATACGCAGTATTTT.

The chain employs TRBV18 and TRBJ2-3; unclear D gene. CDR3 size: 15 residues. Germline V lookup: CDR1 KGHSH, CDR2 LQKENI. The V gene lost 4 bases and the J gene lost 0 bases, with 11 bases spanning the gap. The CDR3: CASSLLTQSTDTQYF. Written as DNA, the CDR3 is TGTGCCAGCTCACTCCTGACCCAAAGCACAGATACGCAGTATTTT.

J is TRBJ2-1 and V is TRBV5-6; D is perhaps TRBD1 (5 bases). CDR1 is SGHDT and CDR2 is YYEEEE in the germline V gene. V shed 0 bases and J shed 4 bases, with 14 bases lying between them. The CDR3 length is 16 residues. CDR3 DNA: TGTGCCAGCAGCTTGGAGCAGGGAAGAATATACAATGAGCAGTTCTTC. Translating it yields CASSLEQGRIYNEQFF. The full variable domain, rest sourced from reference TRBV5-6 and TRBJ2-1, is DAGVTQSPTHLIKTRGQQVTLRCSPKSGHDTVSWYQQALGQGPQFIFQYYEEEERQRGNFPDRFSGHQFPNYSSELNVNALLLGDSALYLCASSLEQGRIYNEQFFGPGTRLTVL.

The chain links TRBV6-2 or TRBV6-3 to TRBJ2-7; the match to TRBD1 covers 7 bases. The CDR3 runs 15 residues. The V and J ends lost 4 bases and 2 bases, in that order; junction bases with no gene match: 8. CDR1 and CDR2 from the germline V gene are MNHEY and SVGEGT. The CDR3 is CASSSSDRPTYEQYF. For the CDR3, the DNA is TGTGCCAGCAGTTCCTCGGACAGGCCCACCTACGAGCAGTACTTC.

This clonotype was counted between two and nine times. CDR3: CASSDTGTSGVETQYF. In nucleotides, the CDR3 is TGTGCCAGCAGTGACACCGGGACTAGCGGGGTGGAGACCCAGTACTTC. The chain combines TRBV9 with TRBJ2-5, with 13 bases fitting TRBD2. The CDR3 runs to 16 residues. With 5 bases clipped from V and 5 bases from J, the junction kept 9 bases outside the gene matches. Germline V gene data show CDR1 as SGDLS and CDR2 as YYNGEE.

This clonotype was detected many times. Here the CDR3 DNA reads TGTGCCAGCAGCTCCCGACCGTACGAGCAGTACTTC. Translating gives CASSSRPYEQYF. The V gene is TRBV5-6, the J gene TRBJ2-7; D gene unclear. CDR3 length: 12 residues. Germline V gene sequence: CDR1 SGHDT, CDR2 YYEEEE. The V end was cut by 3 bases, the J end by 4 bases, with 8 bases between.

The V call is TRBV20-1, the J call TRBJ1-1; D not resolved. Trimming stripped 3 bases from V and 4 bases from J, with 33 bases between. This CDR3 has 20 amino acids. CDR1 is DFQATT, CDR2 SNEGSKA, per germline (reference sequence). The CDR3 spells CSARDPAAASNTGKGTEAFF. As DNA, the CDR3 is TGCAGTGCTAGGGATCCCGCTGCCGCTTCGAACACTGGGAAGGGCACTGAAGCTTTCTTT.

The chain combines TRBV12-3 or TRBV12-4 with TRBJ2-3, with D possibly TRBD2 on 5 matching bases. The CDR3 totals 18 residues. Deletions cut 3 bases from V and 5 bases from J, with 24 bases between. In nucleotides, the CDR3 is TGTGCCAGCAGTTTTATAGTCGGTGGCGGGCCCAGGAGAGATACGCAGTATTTT. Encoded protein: CASSFIVGGGPRRDTQYF.

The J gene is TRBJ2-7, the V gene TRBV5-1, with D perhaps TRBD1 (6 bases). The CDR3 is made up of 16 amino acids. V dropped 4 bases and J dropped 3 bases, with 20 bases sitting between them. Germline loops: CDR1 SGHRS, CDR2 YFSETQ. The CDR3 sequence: CASSIAPTGQNYEQYF. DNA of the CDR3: TGCGCCAGCAGCATTGCCCCGACAGGCCAGAACTACGAGCAGTACTTC.

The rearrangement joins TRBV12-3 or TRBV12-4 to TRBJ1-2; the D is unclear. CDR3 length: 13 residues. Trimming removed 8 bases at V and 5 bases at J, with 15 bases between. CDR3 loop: CASSLGSRYGYTF. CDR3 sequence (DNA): TGTGCCAGCTCCTTGGGCAGTAGATATGGCTACACCTTC.

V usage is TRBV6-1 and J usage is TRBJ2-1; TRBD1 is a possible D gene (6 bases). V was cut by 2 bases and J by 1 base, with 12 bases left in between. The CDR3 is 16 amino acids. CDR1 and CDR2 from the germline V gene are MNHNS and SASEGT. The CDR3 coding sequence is TGTGCCAGCAGTGAAAGGATGGGGGCGTCCTACAATGAGCAGTTCTTC. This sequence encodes CASSERMGASYNEQFF.

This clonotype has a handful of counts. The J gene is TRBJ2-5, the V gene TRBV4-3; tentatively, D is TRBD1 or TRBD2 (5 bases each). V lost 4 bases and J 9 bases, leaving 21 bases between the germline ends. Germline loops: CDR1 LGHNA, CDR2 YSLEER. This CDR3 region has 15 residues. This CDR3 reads CASSPRDRSMEAQYF. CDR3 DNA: TGCGCCAGCAGCCCCCGGGACCGATCGATGGAGGCCCAGTACTTC.

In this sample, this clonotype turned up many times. CDR3 sequence reads: CASSLGTGTILRSGANVLTF. The CDR3 bases are TGCGCCAGCAGCTTGGGGACAGGGACAATTCTCCGCTCTGGGGCCAACGTCCTGACTTTC. The chain couples TRBV5-1 to TRBJ2-6, with TRBD1 matching over 8 bases. The CDR3 runs to 20 residues. The V and J ends lost 0 bases and 0 bases, in that order; junction bases with no gene match: 11. Germline loops: CDR1 SGHRS, CDR2 YFSETQ. Full variable domain (missing parts from reference TRBV5-1 and TRBJ2-6): KAGVTQTPRYLIKTRGQQVTLSCSPISGHRSVSWYQQTPGQGLQFLFEYFSETQRNKGNFPGRFSGRQFSNSRSEMNVSTLELGDSALYLCASSLGTGTILRSGANVLTFGAGSRLTVL.

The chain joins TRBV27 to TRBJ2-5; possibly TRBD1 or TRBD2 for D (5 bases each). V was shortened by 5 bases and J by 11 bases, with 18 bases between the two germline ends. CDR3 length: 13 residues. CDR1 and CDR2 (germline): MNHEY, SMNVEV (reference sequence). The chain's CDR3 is CASSHQRGNEQYF. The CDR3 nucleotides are TGTGCCAGCAGTCACCAGAGGGGCAATGAGCAGTACTTC.

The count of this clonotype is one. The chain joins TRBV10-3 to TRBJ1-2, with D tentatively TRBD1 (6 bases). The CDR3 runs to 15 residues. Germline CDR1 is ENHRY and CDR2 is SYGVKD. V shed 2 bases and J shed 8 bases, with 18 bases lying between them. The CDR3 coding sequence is TGTGCCATCAGTGAGCAAATGGAAACAGGGTGCGGCTACACCTTC. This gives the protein CAISEQMETGCGYTF.

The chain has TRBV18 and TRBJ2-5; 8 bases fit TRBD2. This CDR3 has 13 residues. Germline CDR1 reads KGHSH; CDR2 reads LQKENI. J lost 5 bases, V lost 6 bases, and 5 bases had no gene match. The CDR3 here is CASSSSGEETQYF. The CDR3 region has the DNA TGTGCCAGCTCGAGTAGCGGGGAGGAGACCCAGTACTTC.

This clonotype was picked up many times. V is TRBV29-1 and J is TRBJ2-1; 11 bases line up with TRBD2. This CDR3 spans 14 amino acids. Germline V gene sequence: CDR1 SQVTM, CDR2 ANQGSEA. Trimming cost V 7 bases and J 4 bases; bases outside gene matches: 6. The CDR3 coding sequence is TGCAGCGCCCCTACTAGCGGGGGTTACAATGAGCAGTTCTTC. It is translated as CSAPTSGGYNEQFF.

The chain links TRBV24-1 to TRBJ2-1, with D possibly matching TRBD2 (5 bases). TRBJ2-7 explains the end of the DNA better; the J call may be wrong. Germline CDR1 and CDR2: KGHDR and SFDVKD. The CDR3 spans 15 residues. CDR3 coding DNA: TGTGCCACCAGTGGTAGCGACCACTCCTACAATGAGCAGTACTTC. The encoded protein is CATSGSDHSYNEQYF.

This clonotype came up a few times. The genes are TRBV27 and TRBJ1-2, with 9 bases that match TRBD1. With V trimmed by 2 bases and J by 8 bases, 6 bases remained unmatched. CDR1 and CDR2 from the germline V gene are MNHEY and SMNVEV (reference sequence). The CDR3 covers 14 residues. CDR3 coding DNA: TGTGCCAGCAGTTTACGGACAGGGGACCCAGGCTACACCTTC. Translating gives CASSLRTGDPGYTF.

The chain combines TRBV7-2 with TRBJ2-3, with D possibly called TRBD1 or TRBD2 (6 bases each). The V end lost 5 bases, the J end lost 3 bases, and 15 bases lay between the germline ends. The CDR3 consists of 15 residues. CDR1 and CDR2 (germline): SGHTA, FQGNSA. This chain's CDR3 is CASSMTWGATDTQYF. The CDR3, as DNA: TGTGCCAGCAGCATGACCTGGGGGGCTACAGATACGCAGTATTTT.

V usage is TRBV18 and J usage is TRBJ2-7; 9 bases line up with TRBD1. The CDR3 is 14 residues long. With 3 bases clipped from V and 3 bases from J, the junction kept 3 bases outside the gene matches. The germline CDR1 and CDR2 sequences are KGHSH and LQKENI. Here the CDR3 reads CASSPRQGDYEQYF. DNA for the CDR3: TGTGCCAGCTCACCCCGACAGGGGGACTACGAGCAGTACTTC. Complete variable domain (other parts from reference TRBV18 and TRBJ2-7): NAGVMQNPRHLVRRRGQEARLRCSPMKGHSHVYWYRQLPEEGLKFMVYLQKENIIDESGMPKERFSAEFPKEGPSILRIQQVVRGDSAAYFCASSPRQGDYEQYFGPGTRLTVT.

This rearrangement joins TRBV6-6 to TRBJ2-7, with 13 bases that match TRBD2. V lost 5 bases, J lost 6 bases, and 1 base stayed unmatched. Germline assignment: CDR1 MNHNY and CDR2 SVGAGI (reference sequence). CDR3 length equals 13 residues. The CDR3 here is CASSGTSGVEQYF. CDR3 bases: TGTGCCAGCAGTGGGACTAGCGGGGTCGAGCAGTACTTC.